The 32 T cell receptor beta chains below were found in one sample sequenced in a study of T cell clones after liver transplantation. Repertoires were generated with immunoSEQ multiplex PCR, while TCRdb's copy carries only in-frame clones and drops some. The repertoire has tens of thousands of clones, around 93% of them found once; the top ten carry approximately 0.96%. The material was CD4+ T cells from blood, obtained about 27 months after liver transplant. Receptor source: a human patient who received a liver transplant. Among the T cells, some may be from the graft donor.

The CDR3 region is CASSQDLNYEQFF. The CDR3 nucleotides are TGTGCCAGCAGCCAAGACCTTAACTATGAGCAGTTCTTC. J is TRBJ2-1 and V is TRBV14; D remains ambiguous. The germline V gene encodes CDR1 SGHDN and CDR2 FVKESK. This CDR3 region has 13 residues. Trimming cost V 0 bases and J 8 bases, with 8 bases left between them.

The chain has TRBV9 and TRBJ2-3; maybe TRBD1 (6 bases). Germline V lookup: CDR1 SGDLS, CDR2 YYNGEE. Between the trimmed V and J ends, which lost 3 bases and 1 base, there was a span of 9 bases. The CDR3 length is 14 residues. In DNA form, the CDR3 reads TGTGCCAGCAGCGAATGGACAGGCACAGATACGCAGTATTTT. Translating it yields CASSEWTGTDTQYF.

The gene calls are TRBV2 and TRBJ1-1; D gene unclear. Trimming left V 3 bases short and J 1 base short, with 12 bases between. Germline values: CDR1 SNHLY, CDR2 FYNNEI. The CDR3 length is 15 residues. CDR3 bases: TGTGCCAGCAGTGATTGGGGTGGCAGGAACACTGAAGCTTTCTTT. Its translation: CASSDWGGRNTEAFF.

The V call is TRBV7-2, the J call TRBJ2-1; TRBD2 is a possible D gene (5 bases). The V gene lost 5 bases and the J gene lost 6 bases, with 20 bases spanning the gap. In germline, CDR1 is SGHTA, CDR2 FQGNSA. CDR3 length equals 16 residues. CDR3 DNA: TGTGCCAGCAGCCGCAGTCTAGCCCAGTCCGGCAATGAGCAGTTCTTC. This translates into CASSRSLAQSGNEQFF.

The chain is built from TRBV7-8 and TRBJ2-5; 13 bases agree with TRBD2. After removal of 7 bases from V and 3 bases from J, the junction contained 8 bases not matched to a gene. Looked up from germline, CDR1 is SGHVS and CDR2 is FQNEAQ. The CDR3 spans 16 residues. The CDR3 coding sequence is TGTGCCAGCACCATCGGACTAGCGGGAGTGGAAGAGACCCAGTACTTC. Amino acids: CASTIGLAGVEETQYF.

The chain uses TRBV5-1 and TRBJ1-2; no firm D call. CDR3 length: 15 residues. Germline V gives CDR1 SGHRS, CDR2 YFSETQ. Trimming shortened V by 3 bases and J by 0 bases, and 12 bases separated the two germline ends. The DNA of the CDR3 is TGCGCCAGCAGCTCTTTCCGGGGAGCTAACTATGGCTACACCTTC. Its protein product is CASSSFRGANYGYTF.

The rearrangement uses TRBV2 and TRBJ1-1; D uncertain. This CDR3 is built from 15 residues. Germline CDR1 SNHLY, CDR2 FYNNEI. Trimming pared 5 bases from V and 0 bases from J, leaving 13 bases between. CDR3 DNA sequence: TGTGCCAGCAGTCATTACAGCAATTTGAACACTGAAGCTTTCTTT. This translates into CASSHYSNLNTEAFF.

The rearrangement joins TRBV6-5 to TRBJ2-3; 8 positions agree with TRBD1. V was pared by 6 bases and J by 0 bases, with 2 bases of the junction left unmatched. Germline CDR1 MNHEY, CDR2 SVGAGI. The CDR3 runs to 14 residues. For the CDR3, the DNA is TGTGCCAGCAGGGGGACAGGAAGCACAGATACGCAGTATTTT. It yields the protein CASRGTGSTDTQYF.

V gene TRBV7-9 combines with J gene TRBJ2-1; perhaps TRBD2 as D (6 bases). CDR1 and CDR2 from the germline V gene are SEHNR and FQNEAQ (reference sequence). The CDR3 is 15 amino acids. V dropped 2 bases and J dropped 8 bases, with 16 bases sitting between them. Here the CDR3 reads CASSLTAGSSDEQFF. CDR3 coding DNA: TGTGCCAGCAGCTTAACGGCGGGAAGCTCGGATGAGCAGTTCTTC.

The chain's CDR3 is CASSRLAGGDTDTQYF. The CDR3 DNA sequence: TGTGCCAGTAGTAGATTAGCGGGAGGGGACACAGATACGCAGTATTTT. V is TRBV19 and J is TRBJ2-3, with 11 bases that match TRBD2. This CDR3 contains 16 residues. J gave up 2 bases and V 4 bases, and 5 bases lay outside the gene matches. CDR1 is LNHDA and CDR2 is SQIVND in the germline V gene (reference sequence).

This clone is a singleton in its sample. CDR3: CASSPPGQGAGGYTF. The CDR3 DNA reads TGTGCCAGCAGTCCTCCGGGACAGGGGGCAGGGGGCTACACCTTC. The V call is TRBV28, the J call TRBJ1-2; TRBD1 agrees at 12 bases. CDR1 and CDR2 (germline): MDHEN, SYDVKM. The trim removed 5 bases at V and 8 bases at J, leaving 9 bases unmatched. The CDR3 runs to 15 residues.

In its sample, this clone ranks as medium-sized (0.01 to 0.1%). The chain couples TRBV19 to TRBJ2-1; no definite D call. Germline loops: CDR1 LNHDA, CDR2 SQIVND (reference sequence). Trimming pared 11 bases from V and 6 bases from J, leaving 11 bases between. The CDR3 has 11 residues. This CDR3 is CAVRFGNEQFF. In DNA form, the CDR3 reads TGTGCCGTTCGGTTCGGCAATGAGCAGTTCTTC.

The chain joins TRBV5-1 to TRBJ2-3; 11 nucleotides agree with TRBD2. The germline CDR1 and CDR2 sequences are SGHRS and YFSETQ. This CDR3 has 17 residues. Trimming cost V 7 bases and J 5 bases; bases outside gene matches: 15. In nucleotides, the CDR3 is TGCGCCAGCGGTCGGGACGGCACTAGCGGGAGTGGAGATACGCAGTATTTT. Translated, it gives CASGRDGTSGSGDTQYF. Filled out from reference TRBV5-1 and TRBJ2-3, the complete variable domain reads KAGVTQTPRYLIKTRGQQVTLSCSPISGHRSVSWYQQTPGQGLQFLFEYFSETQRNKGNFPGRFSGRQFSNSRSEMNVSTLELGDSALYLCASGRDGTSGSGDTQYFGPGTRLTVL.

The V and J genes are TRBV2 and TRBJ2-5, with 9 bases identical to TRBD1. V dropped 6 bases and J dropped 5; count of bases not matched to a gene: 10. The CDR3 runs to 15 residues. The germline V gene has CDR1 SNHLY and CDR2 FYNNEI. The CDR3 nucleotides are TGTGCCAGCAGAGAAAAACAGGGGGCTCTGGAGACCCAGTACTTC. This translates into CASREKQGALETQYF.

The table lists this clone with a count of one. The CDR3 DNA sequence: TGTGCCAGCAGCCCTGACAAGACCCCCGCAACTAATGAAAAACTGTTTTTT. Residues: CASSPDKTPATNEKLFF. This sequence joins TRBV5-4 and TRBJ1-4, with no clear D. The CDR3 is 17 residues long. Germline lookup yields CDR1 SGHNT and CDR2 YYREEE (reference sequence). The V and J ends lost 4 bases and 0 bases respectively, with 16 bases between them.

This chain uses TRBV7-2 with TRBJ2-7; D is ambiguous. V gave up 4 bases and J gave up 4 bases, with 11 bases separating them. This CDR3 is built from 13 residues. Germline CDR1 and CDR2: SGHTA and FQGNSA. In DNA form, the CDR3 reads TGTGCCAGCAGCTACCCTCCGGGTTACGAGCAGTACTTC. Translated, it gives CASSYPPGYEQYF.

In this sample, this clone turned up once. The chain employs TRBV5-1 and TRBJ1-4; 7 positions agree with TRBD1. Losses at the gene ends were 3 bases for V and 8 bases for J; bases not matched to a gene: 10. CDR3 size: 15 residues. Germline CDR1 and CDR2: SGHRS and YFSETQ. CDR3 amino acids: CASSYRQGRGEKLFF. Here the CDR3 DNA reads TGCGCCAGCAGCTACCGACAGGGACGGGGCGAAAAACTGTTTTTT.

The chain recombines TRBV12-5 with TRBJ2-1; perhaps TRBD1 as D (5 bases). Germline V CDR1 and CDR2: LGHNT, FRNRAP. The CDR3 length is 17 residues. V lost 0 bases and J lost 4, with 16 bases in between. The CDR3 DNA follows: TGTGCTAGTGGTTTGGTCGCCCGACAGATCCATTACAATGAGCAGTTCTTC. Translation gives CASGLVARQIHYNEQFF.

The rearrangement joins TRBV6-6 to TRBJ2-7, with 13 bases aligning to TRBD2. This CDR3 has 15 residues. V was pared by 5 bases and J by 5 bases, with 6 bases of the junction left unmatched. Germline values: CDR1 MNHNY, CDR2 SVGAGI (reference sequence). CDR3 sequence (DNA): TGTGCCAGCAGTACCAAAGGACTAGCGGGGGACGAGCAGTACTTC. This encodes CASSTKGLAGDEQYF.

The chain joins TRBV6-1 to TRBJ2-2; TRBD1 aligns across 8 bases. This CDR3 is built from 14 residues. CDR1 and CDR2 from the germline V gene are MNHNS and SASEGT. V lost 6 bases and J lost 7; bases outside the gene matches: 7. The CDR3 sequence is CASRADRVIGELFF. The CDR3 nucleotides read TGTGCCAGCAGGGCGGACAGGGTGATCGGGGAGCTGTTTTTT.

In this sample, this clone turned up a few times. The J gene is TRBJ2-7, the V gene TRBV6-5; D gene uncertain. The V end was cut by 2 bases, the J end by 6 bases, with 11 bases between. Looked up from germline, CDR1 is MNHEY and CDR2 is SVGAGI. The CDR3 loop spans 13 amino acids. CDR3 bases: TGTGCCAGCAGTTACCACACGGACGCCGAGCAGTACTTC. Its translation is CASSYHTDAEQYF.

In nucleotides, the CDR3 is TGTGCCTCCATGGGGGTTTCTAGCACAGATACGCAGTATTTT. It codes for CASMGVSSTDTQYF. J is TRBJ2-3 and V is TRBV10-3; D may correspond to TRBD1 or TRBD2 (5 bases each). Trimming pared 11 bases from V and 0 bases from J, leaving 15 bases between. The CDR3 runs to 14 residues. Germline V gene lookup returns CDR1 ENHRY and CDR2 SYGVKD.

V is TRBV15 and J is TRBJ2-6; D call uncertain. Trimming cost V 0 bases and J 4 bases, with 10 bases left between them. The CDR3 contains 16 residues. CDR1 and CDR2 from the germline V gene are LNHNV and YYDKDF (reference sequence). In nucleotides, the CDR3 is TGTGCCACCAGCAGAGATCGCGTTGTCGGGGCCAACGTCCTGACTTTC. It yields the protein CATSRDRVVGANVLTF.

The chain uses TRBV5-6 and TRBJ1-6; 10 bases map to TRBD1. Unmatched junction bases numbered 1, after V lost 3 bases and J lost 7 bases. The CDR3 sequence is 14 residues long. Germline V gives CDR1 SGHDT, CDR2 YYEEEE. DNA for the CDR3: TGTGCCAGCAGCTCGGGACAGGGGAATTCACCCCTCCACTTT. Translating gives CASSSGQGNSPLHF.

The chain couples TRBV5-5 to TRBJ1-1, with unresolved D. CDR3 length equals 15 residues. The ends were cut back, 3 bases at V and 5 bases at J, with 17 bases in the middle. Germline CDR1 SGHKS, CDR2 YYEKEE (reference sequence). The CDR3 is CASSWTSGLGTEAFF. The DNA for the CDR3 is TGTGCCAGCAGCTGGACTTCCGGGCTGGGGACTGAAGCTTTCTTT.

The rearrangement uses TRBV5-4 and TRBJ2-5, with 8 nucleotides matching TRBD2. This CDR3 has 17 residues. Per the germline V gene, CDR1 is SGHNT and CDR2 is YYREEE (reference sequence). J lost 4 bases, V lost 0 bases, and 11 bases had no gene match. DNA of the CDR3: TGTGCCAGCAGCTTGGCCAGCGGGAGAAGGCGCGGAGAGACCCAGTACTTC. This encodes CASSLASGRRRGETQYF.

This chain connects TRBV5-5 to TRBJ1-2; D gene uncertain. The CDR3 has 12 amino acids. Germline V gene sequence: CDR1 SGHKS, CDR2 YYEKEE (reference sequence). Trimming cost V 4 bases and J 7 bases, with 11 bases left between them. The CDR3 DNA follows: TGTGCCAGCAGCCTGGCCTCTCTTGGCTACACCTTC. It codes for CASSLASLGYTF.

This chain joins TRBV6-1 and TRBJ1-5; maybe TRBD1 (6 bases). The CDR3 contains 14 residues. Germline lookup yields CDR1 MNHNS and CDR2 SASEGT. V gave up 5 bases and J gave up 4 bases, with 12 bases separating them. This chain's CDR3 is CASSITGTNQPQHF. CDR3 DNA: TGTGCCAGCAGTATTACAGGGACTAATCAGCCCCAGCATTTT.

The chain is built from TRBV28 and TRBJ1-5; D is unclear. The length of the CDR3 is 14 residues. Germline values: CDR1 MDHEN, CDR2 SYDVKM. V dropped 8 bases and J dropped 0 bases, with 11 bases sitting between them. CDR3 in DNA: TGTGCCAGCGCCGGGCGCCCTAGCAATCAGCCCCAGCATTTT. Translation: CASAGRPSNQPQHF.

The chain combines TRBV19 with TRBJ1-1; D ambiguous. Trimming cost V 7 bases and J 1 base, with 10 bases left between them. The CDR3 loop spans 13 amino acids. Germline assignment: CDR1 LNHDA and CDR2 SQIVND (reference sequence). The CDR3 reads CASIETKNTEAFF. In DNA, the CDR3 is TGTGCCAGTATTGAGACAAAGAACACTGAAGCTTTCTTT. The full variable domain, with the rest looked up from reference TRBV19 and TRBJ1-1, is DGGITQSPKYLFRKEGQNVTLSCEQNLNHDAMYWYRQDPGQGLRLIYYSQIVNDFQKGDIAEGYSVSREKKESFPLTVTSAQKNPTAFYLCASIETKNTEAFFGQGTRLTVV.

The J gene is TRBJ1-3, the V gene TRBV19, with TRBD1 matching 7 bases. Trimming took 6 bases from V and 0 from J; bases not matched to a gene: 8. Germline CDR1 reads LNHDA; CDR2 reads SQIVND (reference sequence). There are 16 residues in the CDR3. CDR3 nucleotides: TGTGCCAGTAGGAGGGACAGCCTAGACTCTGGAAACACCATATATTTT. Protein sequence: CASRRDSLDSGNTIYF.

The chain carries TRBV9 and TRBJ2-7, with D hard to call. Germline values: CDR1 SGDLS, CDR2 YYNGEE. This CDR3 is 15 amino acids long. The V end was cut by 0 bases, the J end by 1 base, with 11 bases between. The CDR3 bases are TGTGCCAGCAGCGTAGCGATCGGCAAATCCTACGAGCAGTACTTC. It translates to CASSVAIGKSYEQYF. The entire variable domain, with the rest obtained from reference TRBV9 and TRBJ2-7, is as follows: DSGVTQTPKHLITATGQRVTLRCSPRSGDLSVYWYQQSLDQGLQFLIQYYNGEERAKGNILERFSAQQFPDLHSELNLSSLELGDSALYFCASSVAIGKSYEQYFGPGTRLTVT.